The 16 T cell receptor beta chains presented below share a single source sample, sequenced in a study of T cell responses to AZD1222 COVID-19 vaccine. Data came from immunoSEQ multiplex PCR; TCRdb stores just in-frame clones and leaves some out. The sample lists about 180,000 clones; 90% were seen once. The starting material was peripheral blood, obtained on day 0 of AZD1222 vaccination. The receptors originated from an adult in good health.

The CDR3 sequence: CASSTSQGVPYEQYF. CDR3 DNA sequence: TGTGCCAGCAGTACGTCACAGGGGGTCCCCTACGAGCAGTACTTC. This chain links TRBV6-5 with TRBJ2-7, with TRBD1 matching 8 bases. The trim removed 5 bases at V and 2 bases at J, leaving 8 bases unmatched. CDR1 and CDR2 from the germline V gene are MNHEY and SVGAGI. The CDR3 totals 15 residues.

This chain links TRBV11-2 with TRBJ2-5; 7 bases agree with TRBD2. V dropped 2 bases and J dropped 1; count of bases not matched to a gene: 4. The CDR3 extends over 15 amino acids. Germline V lookup: CDR1 SGHAT, CDR2 FQNNGV. CDR3 sequence: CASSLPTSPQETQYF. Written as DNA, the CDR3 is TGTGCCAGCAGCTTACCGACTAGCCCCCAAGAGACCCAGTACTTC.

The V call is TRBV2, the J call TRBJ1-6, with D perhaps matching TRBD1 (5 bases). The CDR3 totals 14 residues. Deletions cut 6 bases from V and 9 bases from J, with 15 bases between. Germline V gives CDR1 SNHLY, CDR2 FYNNEI. The CDR3 coding sequence is TGTGCCAGCAGAGAGAGGGTGGGGGTTTCACCCCTCCACTTT. Protein: CASRERVGVSPLHF.

V and J are TRBV7-9 and TRBJ2-7; 9 bases are shared with TRBD1. The germline V gene encodes CDR1 SEHNR and CDR2 FQNEAQ (reference sequence). This CDR3 has 11 residues. V was pared by 4 bases and J by 10 bases, with 2 bases of the junction left unmatched. The CDR3 sequence: CASSSTGGQYF. The CDR3 DNA sequence: TGTGCCAGCAGCTCTACAGGGGGCCAGTACTTC.

This sequence joins TRBV3-1 (or the pseudogene TRBV3-2) and TRBJ1-4, with D possibly matching TRBD1 (5 bases). The CDR3 loop spans 14 amino acids. Trimming took off 2 bases at V and 4 bases at J, with 8 bases between the two ends. Germline lookup yields CDR1 LGHDT and CDR2 YNNKEL (reference sequence). CDR3 in amino acids: CASSQPGNNEKLFF. CDR3 bases: TGTGCCAGCAGCCAACCAGGGAATAATGAAAAACTGTTTTTT.

The gene calls are TRBV28 and TRBJ1-4, with 7 bases identical to TRBD1. The junction had 4 bases not matched to a gene; V was cut back by 4 bases and J by 8 bases. This CDR3 contains 13 residues. CDR1 MDHEN and CDR2 SYDVKM come from the germline V gene. The CDR3 loop is CASSSGGWEKLFF. CDR3 coding DNA: TGTGCCAGCAGTTCAGGGGGGTGGGAAAAACTGTTTTTT.

V and J are TRBV2 and TRBJ1-2, with a possible D match to TRBD1 (5 bases). The germline V gene encodes CDR1 SNHLY and CDR2 FYNNEI. Trimming removed 4 bases from V and 4 bases from J, with 7 bases in between. CDR3 size: 12 residues. The CDR3 here is CASSVDSYGYTF. The CDR3 DNA follows: TGTGCCAGCAGTGTTGACAGCTATGGCTACACCTTC.

The chain has TRBV5-5 and TRBJ1-1; D gene ambiguous. Trimming removed 1 base from V and 4 bases from J, with 11 bases in between. The CDR3 totals 14 residues. Per the germline V gene, CDR1 is SGHKS and CDR2 is YYEKEE (reference sequence). The CDR3: CASSLRLGLTEAFF. The CDR3 DNA sequence: TGTGCCAGCAGCTTGCGTTTAGGGCTCACTGAAGCTTTCTTT. Combining the CDR3 with reference TRBV5-5 and TRBJ1-1 gives the whole variable domain DAGVTQSPTHLIKTRGQQVTLRCSPISGHKSVSWYQQVLGQGPQFIFQYYEKEERGRGNFPDRFSARQFPNYSSELNVNALLLGDSALYLCASSLRLGLTEAFFGQGTRLTVV.

The V and J genes are TRBV6-2 or TRBV6-3 and TRBJ1-2, with TRBD1 matching over 7 bases. The ends lost 2 bases at V and 4 bases at J; junction bases unmatched: 4. This CDR3 is built from 14 residues. CDR1 is MNHEY and CDR2 is SVGEGT in the germline V gene. The CDR3 spells CASSYEGAGYGYTF. CDR3 coding DNA: TGTGCCAGCAGTTACGAGGGGGCTGGCTATGGCTACACCTTC.

J is TRBJ1-1 and V is TRBV6-6; D possibly corresponds to TRBD1 (6 bases). In germline, CDR1 is MNHNY, CDR2 SVGAGI (reference sequence). V lost 2 bases and J 1 base, leaving 8 bases between the germline ends. This CDR3 comprises 14 residues. CDR3 DNA sequence: TGTGCCAGCAGTTACAGGGGGGAGAACACTGAAGCTTTCTTT. It translates to CASSYRGENTEAFF.

J is TRBJ1-6 and V is TRBV5-1, with unresolved D. The V and J ends lost 2 bases and 7 bases respectively, with 10 bases between them. Germline lookup yields CDR1 SGHRS and CDR2 YFSETQ. This CDR3 has 14 residues. DNA for the CDR3: TGCGCCAGCAGCTTAGGCCGGGAAAATTCACCCCTCCACTTT. It yields the protein CASSLGRENSPLHF.

The J gene is TRBJ1-4, the V gene TRBV18; D not certain. The germline V gene has CDR1 KGHSH and CDR2 LQKENI. Deletions cut 5 bases from V and 1 base from J, with 17 bases between. CDR3 length: 17 residues. The DNA for the CDR3 is TGTGCCAGCTCAACCTTTGCTCGATCGGGAACTAATGAAAAACTGTTTTTT. It codes for CASSTFARSGTNEKLFF.

The J gene is TRBJ2-7, the V gene TRBV3-1 (or the pseudogene TRBV3-2), with D tentatively TRBD1 (6 bases). Germline V gene data show CDR1 as LGHDT and CDR2 as YNNKEL (reference sequence). The CDR3 runs 15 residues. Trimming left V 1 base short and J 6 bases short, with 16 bases between. The CDR3 DNA is TGTGCCAGCAGCCAAGGCTGGCAGGGGATGGGCGAGCAGTACTTC. Protein: CASSQGWQGMGEQYF.

V gene TRBV12-5 combines with J gene TRBJ2-7; no definite D call. Germline-derived CDR1 and CDR2 are LGHNT and FRNRAP. The CDR3 has 15 residues. V was cut by 3 bases and J by 2 bases, with 14 bases left in between. The CDR3 spells CASGFSTGTAYEQYF. The CDR3 nucleotides are TGTGCTAGTGGTTTTTCGACGGGCACCGCCTACGAGCAGTACTTC.

The gene calls are TRBV5-4 and TRBJ1-1, with D unresolved. Trimming removed 4 bases at V and 0 bases at J, with 16 bases between. The CDR3 contains 16 residues. The germline V gene has CDR1 SGHNT and CDR2 YYREEE (reference sequence). The CDR3 DNA follows: TGTGCCAGCAGCCAGCCCTTCAGTTCCATGAACACTGAAGCTTTCTTT. This translates into CASSQPFSSMNTEAFF.

The rearrangement links TRBV2 to TRBJ1-5; no definite D call. This CDR3 contains 16 residues. Trimming pared 4 bases from V and 1 base from J, leaving 14 bases between. Germline loops: CDR1 SNHLY, CDR2 FYNNEI. The DNA for the CDR3 is TGTGCCAGCAGTGCCTTGCGCGTCAGCAGCAATCAGCCCCAGCATTTT. This encodes CASSALRVSSNQPQHF.